This T cell receptor (beta chain) was observed in a study of blood T cell repertoires in COVID-19. Study context: The study drew acute and convalescent COVID-19 samples from the United States, Italy and Spain. Nucleic acid was either cDNA or gDNA, and it came from T cells, B-cell-depleted T cells, or PBMCs.

Trimming removed 0 bases at V and 1 base at J, with 11 bases between. There are 15 residues in the CDR3. The germline gives CDR1 SGHNT, CDR2 YYREEE (reference sequence). This clone was detected only a few times. Methods used by the authors: Quantification of nucleated cells was approximated via reference gene primer amplification. Sequencing used immunoSEQ multiplex PCR; TCRdb keeps in-frame clones, though not all of them. The V and J calls and clone size come from that table; D and trimming were worked out from the DNA. Found here are over 150,000 clones, roughly 71% of them singletons; the top ten hold around 3.5%.

The sequenced sample was peripheral blood. The chain has TRBV5-4 and TRBJ2-7, with a possible D match to TRBD1 (5 bases). The receptor was derived from an elderly woman with acute or convalescent COVID-19. The CDR3 DNA is TGTGCCAGCAGCTTGGGTCGGACATCGTCCTACGAGCAGTACTTC. This sequence encodes CASSLGRTSSYEQYF.